This TCR beta chain was recorded in a study of blood T cell repertoires in COVID-19. At the level of the study: Collection of acute and convalescent COVID-19 samples took place in the United States, Italy and Spain. The analysed material was cDNA or gDNA that came from T cells, B-cell-depleted T cells, or PBMCs.

Per the original methods: Amplified reference gene primers provided the basis for estimating nucleated cell counts. The repertoire was sequenced with immunoSEQ multiplex PCR; TCRdb's copy has only in-frame clones and lacks some. D and trimming were read from the DNA, whereas the V and J calls and clone size are those reported in that table. The sample has about 59,000 clones; more than 60% are singletons. This sequence was found in a woman in her sixties or seventies with acute or convalescent COVID-19. The material sequenced was peripheral blood.

Here the CDR3 DNA reads TGTGCCAGCAGCCTCGGGACAGGGGGCGCTCGAGATGAGCAGTTCTTC. This encodes CASSLGTGGARDEQFF. The rearrangement links TRBV7-9 to TRBJ2-1, with 12 nucleotides matching TRBD1. CDR3 length equals 16 residues. Trimming cost V 5 bases and J 8 bases; bases outside gene matches: 10. Germline V gene data show CDR1 as SEHNR and CDR2 as FQNEAQ (reference sequence).